This TCR beta chain was sequenced during a study of PD-1 blockade in classical Hodgkin lymphoma. Study in general: Intravenous nivolumab at 3 mg/kg was given to patients every 2 weeks. General observations from the study: Newly diagnosed patients reportedly had lower baseline TCR diversity than healthy donors. Why the repertoires differ is still unclear, perhaps disease activity or prior therapy.

Assay used: immunoSEQ multiplex PCR; TCRdb lists only in-frame clones, some missing. The profile covers 9,500 to 12,000 clones, with roughly 84% appearing a single time and less than 40% taken by the ten largest. Every patient relapsed after autologous stem cell transplantation, and brentuximab vedotin exposure varied. Unmatched junction bases numbered 17, after V lost 4 bases and J lost 8 bases. Germline CDR1 reads MGHRA; CDR2 reads YSYEKL. There are 16 residues in the CDR3. Remarks on this clone: The antigen is undetermined.

This sequence was found in a human donor with classical Hodgkin lymphoma. The sequences come from peripheral blood mononuclear cells (PBMCs), collected at baseline. V gene TRBV4-1 combines with J gene TRBJ2-7; 7 positions match TRBD1. This chain's CDR3 is CASSRIGGGPPWKQYF. The CDR3 DNA follows: TGCGCCAGCAGCCGAATAGGGGGCGGGCCCCCCTGGAAGCAGTACTTC.